This T cell receptor beta chain was recovered during a study of blood T cell repertoires in COVID-19. Study in general: From the United States, Italy and Spain came samples of acute and convalescent COVID-19. Sample material is recorded as cDNA or gDNA derived from T cells, B-cell-depleted T cells, or PBMCs.

Germline V gives CDR1 SGHRS, CDR2 YFSETQ. CDR3 size: 13 residues. The trim removed 6 bases at V and 8 bases at J, leaving 7 bases unmatched. Method: immunoSEQ multiplex PCR; TCRdb's copy keeps in-frame clones and lacks some. The sample includes roughly 500,000 clones, 80% to 90% of them seen just once. Recruits, aged roughly 18 to 89 years, lived in 24 US areas. Which cohort a participant joined came from the clinical history participants gave. The sample taken for sequencing was PBMCs or T cells enriched from blood (not recorded which). The receptor was isolated from a woman between 55 and 75 years old who had recovered from COVID-19. This chain uses TRBV5-1 with TRBJ1-2, with TRBD1 matching 10 bases. The CDR3, as DNA: TGCGCCAGCACTAAAGGACAGGGGGAAGGCTACACCTTC. Its translation is CASTKGQGEGYTF.